In this sample, the clone carrying this T cell receptor beta chain turned up a few times. Antigen: not known. Sequencing of TCR beta CDR3 used immunoSEQ survey depth. Some clones are missing from TCRdb's copy, which holds only in-frame ones; the method was immunoSEQ multiplex PCR. The sample contains roughly 2,000 clones, roughly two thirds of which appear only once. The data were obtained in a study of CD8 T cell repertoires and HIV-1 epitope variants. Overall study context: T cells were stimulated with Twenty-five Gag and Nef peptides separately. Controls were a CMV, EBV and flu peptide pool, Ebola AY9 negative control, and no-peptide well.

Germline V gene data show CDR1 as MDHEN and CDR2 as SYDVKM. The CDR3 is made up of 13 amino acids. The V gene lost 4 bases and the J gene lost 4 bases, with 9 bases spanning the gap. V is TRBV28 and J is TRBJ2-3; D is perhaps TRBD1 (6 bases). What was sequenced was cultured CD8+ T cells derived from PBMCs. The TCR comes from a male donor with HIV. The CDR3 DNA reads as TGTGCCAGCAGTTGGACAGCCGCAGATACGCAGTATTTT. Protein sequence: CASSWTAADTQYF.